The rows below give T cell receptor beta chains drawn from one sample of a study of regulatory T cells in long-lasting Graves disease. One entry per CDR3 protein results from TCRdb running MiXCR on the multiplex PCR reads. Of about 430,000 distinct CDR3 sequences listed, 21% are singletons. Material: peripheral blood mononuclear cells (PBMCs), obtained when the disease was refractory, from a patient treated with antithyroid drugs. These receptors were obtained from a female donor with Graves disease. Both conserved end residues are part of each CDR3. Fields, in order: CDR3 DNA, CDR3 protein, clone size, D gene, V gene, J gene. The D gene is left open where the match is weak. Rows may omit the clone size; those that give it use once, few, many or a size class.

TGTGCCAGCAGGGGGGGGGAGCAGTACTTC,CASRGGEQYF,many,TRBD2,TRBV2,TRBJ2-7
TGTGCCACCAGCAGAGATTTTCGGGGAACAACTGGAAACACCATATATTTT,CATSRDFRGTTGNTIYF,.,.,TRBV15,TRBJ1-3
TGTGCCAGCAGTGAACAGGGGCTAAGAGCAACTAATGAAAAACTGTTTTTT,CASSEQGLRATNEKLFF,many,.,TRBV2,TRBJ1-4
TGTGCCAGCAGGTCCTCGGACAGGCCCACCTACGAGCAGTACTTC,CASRSSDRPTYEQYF,many,TRBD1,TRBV11-2,TRBJ2-7
TGTGCCAGCAGCCAAGAAGGAGGAGCGGGAGTGGGCAATGAGCAGTTCTTC,CASSQEGGAGVGNEQFF,.,TRBD2,TRBV4-2,TRBJ2-1
TGTGCCAGCAGCCAAACCACAGGGGGCGGAATCGGGGAGCTGTTTTTT,CASSQTTGGGIGELFF,.,TRBD1,TRBV4-2,TRBJ2-2
TGTGCCATCAGTGAGACCTCCGGGACCCCTTCCTACGAGCAGTACTTC,CAISETSGTPSYEQYF,.,.,TRBV10-3,TRBJ2-7
TGTGCCAGCAGCCAAGATTGGGTTATGGACGAGCAGTACTTC,CASSQDWVMDEQYF,.,.,TRBV14,TRBJ2-7
TGTGCCAGCAGCTTAGGAGTCCAGGCCTCGAACACCGGGGAGCTGTTTTTT,CASSLGVQASNTGELFF,many,.,TRBV11-3,TRBJ2-2
TGTGCCAGCAGTTTTATTTTGGTCGGGCAGGGGGATGCAACTAATGAAAAACTGTTTTTT,CASSFILVGQGDATNEKLFF,many,TRBD1,TRBV28,TRBJ1-4
TGTGCCAGCAGCAATCCCCCAGGGTTTTTGATCGGTCTCACTGAAGCTTTCTTT,CASSNPPGFLIGLTEAFF,many,.,TRBV28,TRBJ1-1
TGCAGTGCCCGCTCGGCGACTAGCGGAAACACCGGGGAGCTGTTTTTT,CSARSATSGNTGELFF,few,TRBD2,TRBV20-1,TRBJ2-2
TGTGCCAGCAGGTTAGGGGACATGACCGGGGAGCTGTTTTTT,CASRLGDMTGELFF,many,.,TRBV12-3/TRBV12-4,TRBJ2-2
TGCAGCGTAGGAACAGGAAACGGGGAGCTGTTTTTT,CSVGTGNGELFF,many,.,TRBV29-1,TRBJ2-2
TGCAGCGTTCAACTAGCGGGAGTGTACCAAGAGACCCAGTACTTC,CSVQLAGVYQETQYF,many,TRBD2,TRBV29-1,TRBJ2-5
TGTGCCAGCAGTACATACAGGGCACCCAATGAGCAGTTCTTC,CASSTYRAPNEQFF,.,.,TRBV12-3/TRBV12-4,TRBJ2-1
TGTGCCACCAGGGGACAGTCCTACGAGCAGTACTTC,CATRGQSYEQYF,.,TRBD1,TRBV28,TRBJ2-7
TGCGCCAGCAGCTTGGGTGACAGGGGGTTTTCCGGGGAGCTGTTTTTT,CASSLGDRGFSGELFF,.,TRBD1,TRBV5-1,TRBJ2-2
TGTGCCAGCAGGCTATGGGACCGCAGCTACGAGCAGTACTTC,CASRLWDRSYEQYF,many,.,TRBV6-1,TRBJ2-7
TGTGCCAGCAGCACAGCCGTGACTACCAACACCGGGGAGCTGTTTTTT,CASSTAVTTNTGELFF,.,.,TRBV3-1,TRBJ2-2
TGCAGCGTTATCGGGACAGGGGGGGACGAGCAGTACTTC,CSVIGTGGDEQYF,few,TRBD1,TRBV29-1,TRBJ2-7
TGCAGTGCCGCTCGGTTTCAGGGGTCCTACGAGCAGTACTTC,CSAARFQGSYEQYF,.,.,TRBV20-1,TRBJ2-7
TGCGCCAGCAGATCTGGACTAGCGGACCAAGAGACCCAGTACTTC,CASRSGLADQETQYF,many,TRBD2,TRBV5-1,TRBJ2-5
TGTGCCACCAGCACCACCGGAAGAGGGGGCCAAGAGACCCAGTACTTC,CATSTTGRGGQETQYF,few,.,TRBV15,TRBJ2-5
TGTGCCAGCAGCCTACAAGGATTCGGGATTGGTTCGAACACCGGGGAGCTGTTTTTT,CASSLQGFGIGSNTGELFF,once,.,TRBV14,TRBJ2-2
TGTGCCAGTAGTTACGGACTAGCGGGAGTGGGCGGCACCGGGGAGCTGTTTTTT,CASSYGLAGVGGTGELFF,few,TRBD2,TRBV19,TRBJ2-2
TGTGCCAGCAGTTCTGTTCCCCGACAGGCGAACTATGGCTACACCTTC,CASSSVPRQANYGYTF,many,.,TRBV28,TRBJ1-2
TGTGCCAGCAGTTTATTAGGGACAGGGAGATCGAGTGGCTACACCTTC,CASSLLGTGRSSGYTF,many,TRBD1,TRBV28,TRBJ1-2
TGTGCCAGCAGCCAAGAGGGGTATTTCGGCGGGCTGAGGGATGAGCAGTTCTTC,CASSQEGYFGGLRDEQFF,.,.,TRBV6-1,TRBJ2-1
TGTGCCAGTAGTACCAGATCTACGTCACATAGCAATCAGCCCCAGCATTTT,CASSTRSTSHSNQPQHF,many,.,TRBV19,TRBJ1-5
TGTGCCAGCAGTTTAAGCCGGTCCGGCGAGCAGTACTTC,CASSLSRSGEQYF,many,.,TRBV27,TRBJ2-7
TGTGCCAGCTCACCGCGACAGACGGCTTATAATCAGCCCCAGCATTTT,CASSPRQTAYNQPQHF,few,.,TRBV18,TRBJ1-5
TGTGCCAGCTGCGAGGTCCCGGGAGGCACTGAAGCTTTCTTT,CASCEVPGGTEAFF,many,.,TRBV6-1,TRBJ1-1
TGTGCCAGCAGTCGACACCCCGGGACAGGGCGGACCGGGAAGCTGTTTTTT,CASSRHPGTGRTGKLFF,many,TRBD1,TRBV28,TRBJ2-2
TGTGCCAGCAGCGGTCGGACAGTCGGAGCACCCCTCCACTTT,CASSGRTVGAPLHF,.,.,TRBV9,TRBJ1-6
TGTGCCAGCAGTTTCGCAGTGGGTACGGATACGCAGTATTTT,CASSFAVGTDTQYF,many,.,TRBV12-3/TRBV12-4,TRBJ2-3
TGCAGCGTCACCGGGACAGGGGCCCTGAACACTGAAGCTTTCTTT,CSVTGTGALNTEAFF,.,TRBD1,TRBV29-1,TRBJ1-1
TGTGCCAGCAGCCAAGCGGCAACCGGGGAGCTGTTTTTT,CASSQAATGELFF,many,.,TRBV3-1,TRBJ2-2
TGTGCCAGCAGCCAGAGAACCGGGTATTTGGAGACCCAGTACTTC,CASSQRTGYLETQYF,many,.,TRBV11-2,TRBJ2-5
TGTGCCAGCAGCGGATCCGGGAGCACCTATGGCTACACCTTC,CASSGSGSTYGYTF,.,.,TRBV9,TRBJ1-2
TGTGCCAGCAGTCCGCAGGGAGATACGCAGTATTTT,CASSPQGDTQYF,.,.,TRBV14,TRBJ2-3
TGCAGCGTTGAATCACAGGGGTACGAGCAGTACTTC,CSVESQGYEQYF,many,TRBD1,TRBV29-1,TRBJ2-7
TGCGCCAGCAGCCCCAACCTTGGGCAGGGCCTCACTGAAGCTTTCTTT,CASSPNLGQGLTEAFF,few,.,TRBV4-1,TRBJ1-1